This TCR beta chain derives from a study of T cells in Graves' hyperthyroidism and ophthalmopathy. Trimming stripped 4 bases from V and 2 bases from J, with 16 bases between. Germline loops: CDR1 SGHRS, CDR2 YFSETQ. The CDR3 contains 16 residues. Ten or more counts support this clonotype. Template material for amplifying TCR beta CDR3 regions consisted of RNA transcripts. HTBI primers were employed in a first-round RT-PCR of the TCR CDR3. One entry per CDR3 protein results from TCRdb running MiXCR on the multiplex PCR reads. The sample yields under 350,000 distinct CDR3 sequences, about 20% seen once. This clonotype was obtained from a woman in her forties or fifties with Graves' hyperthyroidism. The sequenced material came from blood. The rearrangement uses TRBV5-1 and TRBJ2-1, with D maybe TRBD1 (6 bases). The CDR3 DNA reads TGCGCCAGCAGCCAGGATGGGGGACAAACCTACAATGAGCAGTTCTTC. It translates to CASSQDGGQTYNEQFF.